The 9 T cell receptor beta chains below come from one sample, sequenced in a study of control samples from healthy donors and cancer patients. This table comes from immunoSEQ multiplex PCR, and its TCRdb copy is limited to in-frame clones, with some not included. The sample shows 70,000 or so clones, 75% to 90% of them seen only once. Source material: PBMCs. These receptors all come from a woman aged 45-59 years with lung cancer.

CDR3 in DNA: TGCGCCAGCAGCCTCTTAACAGGGACAACTAATGAAAAACTGTTTTTT. This translates into CASSLLTGTTNEKLFF. This rearrangement joins TRBV5-1 to TRBJ1-4; a weak D match, TRBD1 (6 bases). Deletions cut 4 bases from V and 0 bases from J, with 13 bases between. This CDR3 has 16 amino acids. CDR1 and CDR2 from the germline V gene are SGHRS and YFSETQ.

The DNA of the CDR3 is TGTGCCAGCAGCTTGAGTCCCCGGGACACATTCACAGATACGCAGTATTTT. Its translation is CASSLSPRDTFTDTQYF. The J gene is TRBJ2-3, the V gene TRBV5-6, with D maybe TRBD1 (6 bases). Trimming removed 1 base from V and 2 bases from J, with 17 bases in between. The CDR3 is 17 amino acids. CDR1 is SGHDT and CDR2 is YYEEEE in the germline V gene.

V is TRBV28 and J is TRBJ1-5; 9 positions match TRBD1. CDR3 length: 13 amino acids. Losses at the gene ends were 6 bases for V and 7 bases for J; bases not matched to a gene: 4. From germline, CDR1 is MDHEN and CDR2 SYDVKM. The DNA for the CDR3 is TGTGCCAGCAGAGGGACAGGGCCCCAGCCCCAGCATTTT. This codes for CASRGTGPQPQHF.

The CDR3 DNA is TGTGCCAGCAGACGCCATTCTTTGGATTCACCCCTCCACTTT. It yields the protein CASRRHSLDSPLHF. This sequence joins TRBV19 and TRBJ1-6, with D uncertain. Germline V lookup: CDR1 LNHDA, CDR2 SQIVND (reference sequence). Trimming removed 9 bases at V and 8 bases at J, with 17 bases between. This CDR3 has 14 residues.

Remarks on this clone: Other DNA sequences within the sample encode an identical CDR3. In DNA, the CDR3 is TGTGCCAGCAGCCAAGGGGGACAGGGGTTCTCACCCCTCCACTTT. Translated, it gives CASSQGGQGFSPLHF. The J gene is TRBJ1-6, the V gene TRBV3-1 (or the pseudogene TRBV3-2); 10 nucleotides align to TRBD1. Per the germline V gene, CDR1 is LGHDT and CDR2 is YNNKEL (reference sequence). The CDR3 loop spans 15 amino acids. V was clipped by 1 base and J by 10 bases; unmatched bases: 4.

This clone came up a few times. The chain combines TRBV5-5 with TRBJ2-3, with a weak D call TRBD2 (5 bases). V was shortened by 4 bases and J by 1 base, with 13 bases between the two germline ends. Germline lookup yields CDR1 SGHKS and CDR2 YYEKEE (reference sequence). The CDR3 has 15 amino acids. CDR3 coding DNA: TGTGCCAGCAGCAGAGAGGTGCGGGGCACAGATACGCAGTATTTT. Amino acid sequence: CASSREVRGTDTQYF.

The chain uses TRBV5-4 and TRBJ2-5; possibly TRBD2 for D (5 bases). V lost 2 bases and J lost 2, with 16 bases in between. The CDR3 covers 16 residues. Germline lookup yields CDR1 SGHNT and CDR2 YYREEE (reference sequence). Here the CDR3 DNA reads TGTGCCAGCAGCTTTCGGATCGGGGTCGGTCAAGAGACCCAGTACTTC. Encoded protein: CASSFRIGVGQETQYF.

The chain is built from TRBV27 and TRBJ2-5; 13 nucleotides line up with TRBD2. The CDR3 is 19 amino acids. Germline V gives CDR1 MNHEY, CDR2 SMNVEV (reference sequence). J lost 2 bases, V lost 2 bases, and 11 bases had no gene match. The CDR3 DNA sequence: TGTGCCAGCAGTTTAAGACCCCCCACTAGCGGGGGGGGTCAAGAGACCCAGTACTTC. Protein sequence: CASSLRPPTSGGGQETQYF.

The gene calls are TRBV10-1 and TRBJ2-1; D uncertain. Per the germline V gene, CDR1 is WNHNN and CDR2 is SYGVQD (reference sequence). The CDR3 contains 14 residues. The V and J ends lost 3 bases and 0 bases respectively, with 6 bases between them. The CDR3 region has the DNA TGCGCCAGCAGTGAAAGAAACTCCTACAATGAGCAGTTCTTC. Amino acid sequence: CASSERNSYNEQFF.